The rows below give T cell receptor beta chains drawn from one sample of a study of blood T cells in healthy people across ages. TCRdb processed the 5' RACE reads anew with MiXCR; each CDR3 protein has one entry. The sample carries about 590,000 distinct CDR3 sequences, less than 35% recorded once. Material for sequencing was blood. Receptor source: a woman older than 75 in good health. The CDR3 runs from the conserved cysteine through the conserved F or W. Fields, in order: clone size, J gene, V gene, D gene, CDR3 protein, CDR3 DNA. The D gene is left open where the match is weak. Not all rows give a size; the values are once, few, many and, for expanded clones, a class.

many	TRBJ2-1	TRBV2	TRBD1	CASRDRVDEQFF	TGTGCCAGCAGAGACAGGGTTGATGAGCAGTTCTTC
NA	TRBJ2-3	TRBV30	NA	CARSSPGTSTDTQYF	TGTGCCCGGAGTTCCCCCGGGACTAGCACAGATACGCAGTATTTT
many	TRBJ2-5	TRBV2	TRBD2	CASSRLGEAGGETQYF	TGTGCCAGCAGCCGACTTGGGGAAGCGGGGGGCGAGACCCAGTACTTC
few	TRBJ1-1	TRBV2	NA	CASSDETLSFNTEAFF	TGTGCCAGCAGTGACGAGACACTGAGTTTTAACACTGAAGCTTTCTTT
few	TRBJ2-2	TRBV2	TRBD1	CASRFDRDTGELFF	TGTGCCAGCAGATTCGACAGGGACACCGGGGAGCTGTTTTTT
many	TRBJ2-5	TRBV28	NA	CASSPGGSNKETQYF	TGTGCCAGCAGCCCCGGGGGCAGTAATAAAGAGACCCAGTACTTC
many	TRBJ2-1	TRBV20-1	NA	CSAEGGDEQFF	TGCAGTGCTGAAGGCGGGGATGAGCAGTTCTTC
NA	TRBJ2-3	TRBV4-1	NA	CASSQAGGVVDTQYF	TGCGCCAGCAGCCAAGCCGGGGGAGTGGTAGATACGCAGTATTTT
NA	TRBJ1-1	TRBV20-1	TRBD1	CSASTGAAEAFF	TGCAGTGCCTCTACAGGGGCTGCTGAAGCTTTCTTT
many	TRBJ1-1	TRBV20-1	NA	CSARTQFDTEAFF	TGCAGTGCCAGGACACAATTTGACACTGAAGCTTTCTTT
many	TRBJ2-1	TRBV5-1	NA	CASSFDGYNEQFF	TGCGCCAGCAGCTTCGACGGGTACAATGAGCAGTTCTTC
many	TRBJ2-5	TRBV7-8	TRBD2	CASSPSGTSGGVTETQYF	TGTGCCAGCAGCCCGAGCGGGACTAGCGGGGGGGTCACAGAGACCCAGTACTTC
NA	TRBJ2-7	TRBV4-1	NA	CASSQGTEQYF	TGCGCCAGCAGCCAAGGCACCGAGCAGTACTTC
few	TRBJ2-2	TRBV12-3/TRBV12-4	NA	CASSLVDPANTGELFF	TGTGCCAGCAGTTTGGTAGATCCCGCGAACACCGGGGAGCTGTTTTTT
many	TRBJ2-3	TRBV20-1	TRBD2	CSAATSGGGSLLTDTQYF	TGCAGTGCCGCGACTAGCGGGGGAGGCTCCCTCCTCACAGATACGCAGTATTTT
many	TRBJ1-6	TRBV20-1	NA	CSAGRGASDNSPLHF	TGCAGTGCCGGGCGGGGAGCATCAGATAATTCACCCCTCCACTTT
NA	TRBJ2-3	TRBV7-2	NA	CASTVTQGMITDTQYF	TGTGCCAGCACCGTGACCCAGGGGATGATCACAGATACGCAGTATTTT
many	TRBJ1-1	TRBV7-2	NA	CASSLDGVSTEAFF	TGTGCCAGCAGCTTAGATGGGGTGAGCACTGAAGCTTTCTTT
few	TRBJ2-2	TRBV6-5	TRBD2	CASGGLAGTGELFF	TGTGCCAGCGGCGGACTAGCGGGGACCGGGGAGCTGTTTTTT
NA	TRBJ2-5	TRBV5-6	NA	CASSLWAGRETQYF	TGTGCCAGCAGCTTGTGGGCAGGGCGAGAGACCCAGTACTTC
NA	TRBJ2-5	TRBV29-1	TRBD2	CSVEEATGGRIQETQYF	TGCAGCGTTGAAGAGGCGACAGGCGGGAGGATACAAGAGACCCAGTACTTC
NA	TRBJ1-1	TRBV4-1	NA	CASSQESLTNTEAFF	TGCGCCAGCAGCCAGGAGTCCTTAACGAACACTGAAGCTTTCTTT
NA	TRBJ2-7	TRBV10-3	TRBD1	CAISDAPTAGGAEQYF	TGTGCCATCAGTGATGCCCCCACGGCAGGGGGCGCCGAACAGTACTTC
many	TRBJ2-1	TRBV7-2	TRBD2	CASSLDGTSGYYNEQFF	TGTGCCAGCAGCTTAGATGGAACTAGCGGGTACTACAATGAGCAGTTCTTC
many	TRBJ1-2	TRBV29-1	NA	CSVDTGINYGYTF	TGCAGCGTTGATACAGGGATTAACTATGGCTACACCTTC
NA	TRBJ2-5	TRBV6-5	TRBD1	CASSSTGQAETQYF	TGTGCCAGCAGTTCTACCGGACAGGCAGAGACCCAGTACTTC
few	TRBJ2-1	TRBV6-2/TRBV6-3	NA	CASSYRGFLQRGNEQFF	TGTGCCAGCAGTTACCGGGGGTTCCTCCAAAGGGGCAATGAGCAGTTCTTC
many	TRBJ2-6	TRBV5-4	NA	CASSLSGGGSGANVLTF	TGTGCCAGCAGCTTGTCGGGGGGCGGATCTGGGGCCAACGTCCTGACTTTC
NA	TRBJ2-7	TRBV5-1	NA	CASSLRQWDNEQYF	TGCGCCAGCAGCTTGAGACAGTGGGACAATGAGCAGTACTTC
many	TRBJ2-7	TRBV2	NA	CASCPQGKVEQYF	TGTGCCAGCTGCCCCCAAGGGAAGGTCGAGCAGTACTTC
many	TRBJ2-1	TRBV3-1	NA	CASSPTVQSANEQFF	TGTGCCAGCAGCCCGACCGTCCAATCGGCCAATGAGCAGTTCTTC
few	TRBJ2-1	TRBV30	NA	CAWGDRADEQFF	TGTGCCTGGGGGGATAGGGCGGATGAGCAGTTCTTC
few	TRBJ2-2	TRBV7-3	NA	CASSLSIGPATGELFF	TGTGCCAGCAGCTTAAGTATCGGGCCGGCCACCGGGGAGCTGTTTTTT
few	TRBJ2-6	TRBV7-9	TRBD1	CASSLWTGGNSGANVLTF	TGTGCCAGCAGCTTATGGACAGGGGGCAACTCTGGGGCCAACGTCCTGACTTTC
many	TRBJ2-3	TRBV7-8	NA	CASRVASDTQYF	TGTGCCAGCAGGGTAGCCTCAGATACGCAGTATTTT
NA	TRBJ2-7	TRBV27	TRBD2	CASSPSGATSYNEQYF	TGTGCCAGCAGTCCCAGCGGGGCAACCTCCTACAATGAGCAGTACTTC
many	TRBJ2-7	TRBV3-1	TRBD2	CASSQDRRRGGSYEQYF	TGTGCCAGCAGCCAAGATCGTCGTCGGGGGGGCTCCTACGAGCAGTACTTC
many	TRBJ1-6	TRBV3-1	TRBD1	CASSHSDRGHSPLHF	TGTGCCAGCAGCCATTCGGACAGGGGGCATTCACCCCTCCACTTT
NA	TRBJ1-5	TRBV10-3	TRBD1	CAISPNTGGNQPQHF	TGTGCCATCAGTCCAAATACAGGGGGCAATCAGCCCCAGCATTTT
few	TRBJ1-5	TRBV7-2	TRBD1	CASSLGPGGGNQPQHF	TGTGCCAGCAGCTTAGGTCCAGGGGGAGGCAATCAGCCCCAGCATTTT
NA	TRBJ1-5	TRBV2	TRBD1	CVSSSKGDSNQPQHF	TGTGTCAGCAGTTCAAAAGGGGACAGTAATCAGCCCCAGCATTTT
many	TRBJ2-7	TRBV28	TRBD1	CASSVTGIREQYF	TGTGCCAGCAGTGTGACAGGGATTCGCGAGCAGTACTTC
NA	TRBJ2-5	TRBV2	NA	CASGGGEPRNF	TGTGCCAGCGGTGGCGGGGAGCCTCGGAACTTC
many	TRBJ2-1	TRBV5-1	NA	CASSLEGGNFYNEQFF	TGCGCCAGCAGCTTGGAAGGGGGGAATTTCTACAATGAGCAGTTCTTC
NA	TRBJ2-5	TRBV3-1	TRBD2	CASSQDKSGGIETQYF	TGTGCCAGCAGCCAAGATAAAAGCGGGGGGATCGAGACCCAGTACTTC
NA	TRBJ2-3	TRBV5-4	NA	CASSQGPTSTDTQYF	TGTGCCAGCAGCCAGGGACCGACTAGCACAGATACGCAGTATTTT
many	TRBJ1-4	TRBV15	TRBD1	CATSRDLPGQTLLEEKLFF	TGTGCCACCAGCAGAGATTTACCGGGACAGACTCTTTTGGAGGAAAAACTGTTTTTT